This T cell receptor beta chain is from a study of shared clonotypes between healthy human individuals. TCRdb's copy holds only in-frame clones and misses some; the assay was immunoSEQ multiplex PCR. The table has roughly 2,000,000 clones, 93% seen once; the top ten hold about 1.7%. CD45RO-negative cells were positively selected for CCR7, leaving out terminally differentiated effector memory CD45RA+ cells. This receptor was obtained from a young man in good health. Some clones in this sample may be carry-over from other donors' samples. Sequenced sample: naive CD8+ T cells from PBMCs.

The CDR3 sequence: CALRLGEQFF. CDR3 nucleotides: TGTGCCTTACGACTTGGTGAGCAGTTCTTC. The chain couples TRBV30 to TRBJ2-1; D is undetermined. Trimming removed 7 bases at V and 9 bases at J, with 10 bases between. CDR1 is GTSNPN, CDR2 SVGIG, per germline (reference sequence). The CDR3 totals 10 residues.